This TCR beta chain is from a study of tumor-infiltrating lymphocytes in primary liver carcinoma. At the level of the study: Spanning 30 to 69 years of age, the patients were men and women.

From around 520 ng of total RNA, TCR beta-specific cDNA was reverse-transcribed using a constant-region primer. Three nested multiplex PCR rounds of slightly modified ARM-PCR generated TCR beta libraries. Both of the initial two PCR rounds ran for approximately 10 cycles and employed TRBV1-TRBV30 forward primers alongside a C-beta reverse primer. TCRdb re-analysed the multiplex PCR reads in MiXCR, keeping a single row per CDR3 protein. The sample gives about 330,000 distinct CDR3 sequences, about 61% of which show up once; 6.5% is in the top ten. Note on this clonotype: Its antigen is undetermined. Germline and junction disagree at one end, which may indicate a read error.

Germline DNA was extracted too, while blood RNA derived from unsorted whole blood. Donors were untreated and chronically infected with HBV. The V gene's germline CDR1 is SGHNT and CDR2 YENEEA. CDR3 size: 14 residues. General observations from the study: Being bulk and unsorted, samples allowed no CD4+ and CD8+ repertoire comparison. Tumor samples exhibited a significantly greater top-250-clone fraction than blood samples (p = 0.039).

Sample: peripheral blood. This chain connects TRBV11-3 to TRBJ1-3, with D unclear. This clonotype was sampled from a man aged 35-49 years with primary liver carcinoma and hepatitis B virus infection. The CDR3 DNA reads as TGTGCCAGTAGCTTATGCGGGGCTGGAAACACCATATATTTT. It translates to CASSLCGAGNTIYF.